What follows are 19 T cell receptor beta chains derived from one specimen sequenced in a study of cytomegalovirus exposure and HLA in healthy donors. Use of 60 Vbeta and 13 Jbeta primers characterized the PCR. Repertoires were generated with immunoSEQ multiplex PCR, while TCRdb's copy carries only in-frame clones and drops some. This sample has 170,000 or so clones, with less than 90% found just once. The sample was PBMCs. The receptors shown here come from a man aged 45-60 years in good health and CMV-seronegative.

The chain combines TRBV5-1 with TRBJ2-1, with 11 bases identical to TRBD2. This CDR3 region has 17 residues. V dropped 0 bases and J dropped 4; count of bases not matched to a gene: 6. Looked up from germline, CDR1 is SGHRS and CDR2 is YFSETQ. The CDR3 nucleotides read TGCGCCAGCAGCTTGGGGGGTAGCGGGGGGGTTTACAATGAGCAGTTCTTC. Translating it yields CASSLGGSGGVYNEQFF.

The rearrangement joins TRBV5-1 to TRBJ2-5; 7 bases fit TRBD2. Trimming removed 2 bases from V and 2 bases from J; junction bases left unmatched: 3. Germline V gene data show CDR1 as SGHRS and CDR2 as YFSETQ. The CDR3 spans 14 residues. The CDR3 reads CASSLTAGQETQYF. The DNA for the CDR3 is TGCGCCAGCAGCTTAACAGCGGGACAAGAGACCCAGTACTTC.

The chain joins TRBV19 to TRBJ2-2; D is unclear. V was pared by 2 bases and J by 10 bases, with 11 bases between. Germline V gene lookup returns CDR1 LNHDA and CDR2 SQIVND (reference sequence). The length of the CDR3 is 13 residues. The CDR3 protein is CASSISASEELFF. CDR3 nucleotides: TGTGCCAGTAGTATATCAGCGTCGGAGGAGCTGTTTTTT. The entire variable domain, with the rest obtained from reference TRBV19 and TRBJ2-2, is as follows: DGGITQSPKYLFRKEGQNVTLSCEQNLNHDAMYWYRQDPGQGLRLIYYSQIVNDFQKGDIAEGYSVSREKKESFPLTVTSAQKNPTAFYLCASSISASEELFFGEGSRLTVL.

This chain uses TRBV5-1 with TRBJ1-2; TRBD1 matches at 11 bases. The ends lost 4 bases at V and 7 bases at J; junction bases unmatched: 12. The CDR3 has 16 amino acids. CDR1 and CDR2 (germline): SGHRS, YFSETQ. As DNA, the CDR3 is TGCGCCAGCAGCCCAACATGGACAGGGGGCGCGGGTGGCTACACCTTC. The encoded protein is CASSPTWTGGAGGYTF.

The V gene is TRBV5-8, the J gene TRBJ2-5; 7 bases map to TRBD2. The CDR3 totals 15 residues. Germline CDR1 and CDR2: SGHTS and YDEGEE. V dropped 3 bases and J dropped 3; count of bases not matched to a gene: 8. In DNA, the CDR3 is TGTGCCAGCAGCTCCAAACTAGCGATGAAAGAGACCCAGTACTTC. Protein sequence: CASSSKLAMKETQYF. Full variable domain (missing parts from reference TRBV5-8 and TRBJ2-5): EAGVTQSPTHLIKTRGQQATLRCSPISGHTSVYWYQQALGLGLQFLLWYDEGEERNRGNFPPRFSGRQFPNYSSELNVNALELEDSALYLCASSSKLAMKETQYFGPGTRLLVL.

This chain joins TRBV6-4 and TRBJ2-3; unclear D gene. The V gene's germline CDR1 is MRHNA and CDR2 SNTAGT. The CDR3 consists of 12 residues. V lost 6 bases, J lost 6 bases, and 10 bases lay in between. The CDR3 DNA follows: TGTGCCAGCAGCTCCCTAGGTGATACGCAGTATTTT. Its translation: CASSSLGDTQYF.

This clone was seen only once. This chain joins TRBV25-1 and TRBJ2-5; D may be TRBD2 (5 bases). Germline V gene sequence: CDR1 MGHDK, CDR2 SYGVNS. This CDR3 is built from 15 residues. Trimming left V 3 bases short and J 5 bases short, with 16 bases between. CDR3 loop: CASSDPGEGLETQYF. The CDR3 DNA reads TGTGCCAGCAGTGATCCCGGGGAAGGGCTGGAGACCCAGTACTTC.

The chain employs TRBV7-9 and TRBJ2-7, with 7 bases matching TRBD2. The germline gives CDR1 SEHNR, CDR2 FQNEAQ (reference sequence). This CDR3 comprises 16 residues. The ends lost 2 bases at V and 3 bases at J; junction bases unmatched: 10. This CDR3 is CASSLSVAGANYEQYF. The CDR3 nucleotides are TGTGCCAGCAGCTTATCTGTGGCGGGAGCAAACTACGAGCAGTACTTC.

The CDR3 DNA sequence: TGTGCCAGCAGAGGGGGGGACCACTATGGCTACACCTTC. This gives the protein CASRGGDHYGYTF. The rearrangement links TRBV7-8 to TRBJ1-2, with a tentative D call TRBD1 (6 bases). From germline, CDR1 is SGHVS and CDR2 FQNEAQ. There are 13 residues in the CDR3. The V gene lost 6 bases and the J gene lost 3 bases, with 11 bases spanning the gap.

CDR3 bases: TGTGCCATCAGTACCTCAGGGGCAACTAATGAAAAACTGTTTTTT. It yields the protein CAISTSGATNEKLFF. The chain has TRBV10-3 and TRBJ1-4, with a weak D call TRBD1 (6 bases). Germline CDR1 ENHRY, CDR2 SYGVKD. V gave up 5 bases and J gave up 0 bases, with 10 bases separating them. CDR3 length: 15 amino acids.

The chain recombines TRBV5-1 with TRBJ2-7; possibly TRBD2 for D (6 bases). Trimming took 4 bases from V and 7 from J, leaving 21 bases between them. The CDR3 extends over 15 amino acids. CDR1 and CDR2 (germline): SGHRS, YFSETQ. In DNA, the CDR3 is TGCGCCAGCAGCCCGGACCAGGGACTGCGGCTGGAGCAGTACTTC. Translation gives CASSPDQGLRLEQYF.

Worth noting for this clone: A junction boundary mismatches the germline segment, possibly from a read error. Other DNA sequences in this specimen translate into the identical CDR3. V and J are TRBV5-1 and TRBJ2-7; 8 nucleotides match TRBD1. The germline gives CDR1 SGHRS, CDR2 YFSETQ. The CDR3 has 15 residues. The CDR3 nucleotides are TGCGCCAGCAGCCCGAGAGTCGGACAGGGCCACGAGCAGTATTTC. The encoded protein is CASSPRVGQGHEQYF.

This sequence joins TRBV15 and TRBJ1-1; 7 nucleotides line up with TRBD1. CDR1 is LNHNV, CDR2 YYDKDF, per germline (reference sequence). The CDR3 extends over 14 amino acids. Trimming at V came to 2 bases and at J to 5 bases, leaving 5 bases not matched to a gene. The CDR3 DNA reads as TGTGCCACCAGCAGAACCAGGGGGACGACTGAAGCTTTCTTT. This codes for CATSRTRGTTEAFF.

The chain combines TRBV28 with TRBJ2-5; perhaps TRBD2 as D (6 bases). V lost 5 bases to trimming and J lost 0 bases, with 16 bases between them. This CDR3 spans 16 amino acids. Germline loops: CDR1 MDHEN, CDR2 SYDVKM. DNA for the CDR3: TGTGCCAGCAGTCCCCCGGGGGAGCCGCACCAAGAGACCCAGTACTTC. This encodes CASSPPGEPHQETQYF. Full variable domain (remainder filled in from reference TRBV28 and TRBJ2-5): DVKVTQSSRYLVKRTGEKVFLECVQDMDHENMFWYRQDPGLGLRLIYFSYDVKMKEKGDIPEGYSVSREKKERFSLILESASTNQTSMYLCASSPPGEPHQETQYFGPGTRLLVL.

CDR3 in DNA: TGTGCCAGCAGACCGCCCGCCGGGACACATCCCTACGAGCAGTACTTC. Encoded protein: CASRPPAGTHPYEQYF. This sequence joins TRBV27 and TRBJ2-7; the D gene is possibly TRBD1 (6 bases). Germline values: CDR1 MNHEY, CDR2 SMNVEV (reference sequence). Trimming stripped 6 bases from V and 2 bases from J, with 20 bases between. CDR3 length: 16 residues.

The gene calls are TRBV19 and TRBJ2-7; possibly TRBD2 for D (6 bases). Trimming stripped 9 bases from V and 5 bases from J, with 20 bases between. Germline CDR1 reads LNHDA; CDR2 reads SQIVND (reference sequence). This CDR3 spans 14 amino acids. The CDR3: CASAPGLAFHEQYF. The DNA of the CDR3 is TGTGCCAGCGCCCCCGGGCTAGCGTTCCACGAGCAGTACTTC.

The chain joins TRBV5-4 to TRBJ2-5; no clear D gene. V was pared by 4 bases and J by 5 bases, with 21 bases between. This CDR3 is 16 amino acids long. Looked up from germline, CDR1 is SGHNT and CDR2 is YYREEE (reference sequence). As DNA, the CDR3 is TGTGCCAGCAGCCCCACAGCACTGTCCTCCAGGGAGACCCAGTACTTC. Its translation is CASSPTALSSRETQYF.

The DNA for the CDR3 is TGTGCCAGCAGCCAAGACATCAGGACTGGCGCCTACAATGAGCAGTTCTTC. It is translated as CASSQDIRTGAYNEQFF. This chain uses TRBV14 with TRBJ2-1, with D possibly being TRBD2 (5 bases). The V and J ends lost 0 bases and 2 bases respectively, with 14 bases between them. Looked up from germline, CDR1 is SGHDN and CDR2 is FVKESK. CDR3 size: 17 residues. Together with reference TRBV14 and TRBJ2-1, the CDR3 gives the full variable domain: EAGVTQFPSHSVIEKGQTVTLRCDPISGHDNLYWYRRVMGKEIKFLLHFVKESKQDESGMPNNRFLAERTGGTYSTLKVQPAELEDSGVYFCASSQDIRTGAYNEQFFGPGTRLTVL.

This clone was seen a handful of times. The chain uses TRBV5-6 and TRBJ2-3; D not resolved. Per germline, CDR1 SGHDT and CDR2 YYEEEE. Trimming pared 3 bases from V and 0 bases from J, leaving 2 bases between. The CDR3 is 12 amino acids. CDR3 sequence: CASSSSTDTQYF. The CDR3 DNA follows: TGTGCCAGCAGCTCGAGCACAGATACGCAGTATTTT.